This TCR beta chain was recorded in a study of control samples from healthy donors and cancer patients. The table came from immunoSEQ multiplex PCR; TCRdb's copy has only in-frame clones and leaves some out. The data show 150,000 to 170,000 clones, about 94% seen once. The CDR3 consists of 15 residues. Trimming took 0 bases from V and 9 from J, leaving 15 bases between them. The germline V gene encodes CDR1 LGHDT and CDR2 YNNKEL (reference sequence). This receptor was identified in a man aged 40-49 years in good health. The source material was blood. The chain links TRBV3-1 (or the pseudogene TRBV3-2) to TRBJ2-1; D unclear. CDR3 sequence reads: CASSQEDAGRREQFF. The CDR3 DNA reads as TGTGCCAGCAGCCAAGAAGACGCCGGGCGGCGTGAGCAGTTCTTC.